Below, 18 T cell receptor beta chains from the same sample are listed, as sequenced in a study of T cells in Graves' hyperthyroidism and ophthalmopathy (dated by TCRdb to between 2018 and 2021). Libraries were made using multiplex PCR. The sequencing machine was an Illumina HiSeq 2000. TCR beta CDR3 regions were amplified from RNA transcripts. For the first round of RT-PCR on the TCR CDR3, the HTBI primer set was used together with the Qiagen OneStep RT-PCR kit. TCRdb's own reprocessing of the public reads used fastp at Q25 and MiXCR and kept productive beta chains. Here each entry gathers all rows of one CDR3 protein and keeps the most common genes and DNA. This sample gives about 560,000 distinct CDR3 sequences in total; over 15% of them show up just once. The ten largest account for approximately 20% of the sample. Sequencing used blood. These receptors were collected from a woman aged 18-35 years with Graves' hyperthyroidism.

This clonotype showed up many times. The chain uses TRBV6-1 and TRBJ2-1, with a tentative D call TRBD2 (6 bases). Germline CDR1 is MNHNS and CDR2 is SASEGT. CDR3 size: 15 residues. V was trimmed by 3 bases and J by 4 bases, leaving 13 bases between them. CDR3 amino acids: CASSDQGGEYNEQFF. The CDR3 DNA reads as TGTGCCAGCAGTGATCAAGGCGGGGAGTACAATGAGCAGTTCTTC.

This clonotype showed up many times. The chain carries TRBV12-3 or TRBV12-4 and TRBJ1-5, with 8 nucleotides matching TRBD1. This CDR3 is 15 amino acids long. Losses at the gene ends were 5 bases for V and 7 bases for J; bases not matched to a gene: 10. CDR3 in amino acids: CASSVPDREKQPQHF. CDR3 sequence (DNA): TGTGCCAGCAGTGTACCGGACAGGGAAAAACAGCCCCAGCATTTT.

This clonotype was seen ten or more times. The CDR3: CASSYGTRNTEAFF. The CDR3 DNA is TGTGCCAGCAGTTATGGGACAAGAAACACTGAAGCTTTCTTT. The chain recombines TRBV6-1 with TRBJ1-1, with D possibly matching TRBD1 (6 bases). This CDR3 is 14 amino acids long. Germline V lookup: CDR1 MNHNS, CDR2 SASEGT. Trimming removed 5 bases at V and 2 bases at J, with 12 bases between.

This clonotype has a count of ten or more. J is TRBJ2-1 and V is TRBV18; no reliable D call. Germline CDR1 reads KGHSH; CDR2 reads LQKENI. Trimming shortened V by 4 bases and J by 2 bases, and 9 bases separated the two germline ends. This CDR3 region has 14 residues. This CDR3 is CASSRARTYNEQFF. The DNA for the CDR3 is TGTGCCAGCTCACGGGCTAGAACCTACAATGAGCAGTTCTTC.

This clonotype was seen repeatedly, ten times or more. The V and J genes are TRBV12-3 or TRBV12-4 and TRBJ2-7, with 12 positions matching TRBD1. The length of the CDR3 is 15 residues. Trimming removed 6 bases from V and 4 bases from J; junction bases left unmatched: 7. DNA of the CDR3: TGTGCCAGCAGGTCCGGGACAGGGGGCAAATACGAGCAGTACTTC. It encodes CASRSGTGGKYEQYF.

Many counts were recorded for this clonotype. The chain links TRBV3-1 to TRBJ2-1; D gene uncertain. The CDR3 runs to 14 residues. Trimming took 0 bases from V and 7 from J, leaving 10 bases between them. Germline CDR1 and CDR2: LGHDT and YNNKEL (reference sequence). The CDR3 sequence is CASSQDAETNEQFF. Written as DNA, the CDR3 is TGTGCCAGCAGCCAAGACGCGGAGACGAATGAGCAGTTCTTC.

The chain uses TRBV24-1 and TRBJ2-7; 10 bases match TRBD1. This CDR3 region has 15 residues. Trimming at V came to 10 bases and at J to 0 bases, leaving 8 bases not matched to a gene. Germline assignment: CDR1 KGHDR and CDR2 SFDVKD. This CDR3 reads CATSFGTGASYEQYF. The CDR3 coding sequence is TGTGCCACTTCGTTTGGGACAGGGGCCTCCTACGAGCAGTACTTC.

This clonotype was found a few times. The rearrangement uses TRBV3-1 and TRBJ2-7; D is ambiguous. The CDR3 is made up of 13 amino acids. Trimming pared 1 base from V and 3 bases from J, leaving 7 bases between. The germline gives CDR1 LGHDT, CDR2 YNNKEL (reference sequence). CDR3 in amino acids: CASSQGPFYEQYF. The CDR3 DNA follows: TGTGCCAGCAGCCAAGGTCCCTTCTACGAGCAGTACTTC.

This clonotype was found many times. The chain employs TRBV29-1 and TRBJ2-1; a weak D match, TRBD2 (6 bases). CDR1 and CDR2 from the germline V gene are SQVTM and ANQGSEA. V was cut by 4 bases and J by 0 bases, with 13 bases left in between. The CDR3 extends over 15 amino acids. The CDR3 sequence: CSVGTSRSSYNEQFF. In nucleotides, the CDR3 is TGCAGCGTTGGTACTAGCAGGAGCTCCTACAATGAGCAGTTCTTC.

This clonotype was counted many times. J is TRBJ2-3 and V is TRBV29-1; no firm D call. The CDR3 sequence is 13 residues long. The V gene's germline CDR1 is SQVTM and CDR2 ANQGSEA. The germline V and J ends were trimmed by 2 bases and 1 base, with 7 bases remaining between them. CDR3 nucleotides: TGCAGCGTTGAAAGGGCGGGCACAGATACGCAGTATTTT. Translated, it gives CSVERAGTDTQYF.

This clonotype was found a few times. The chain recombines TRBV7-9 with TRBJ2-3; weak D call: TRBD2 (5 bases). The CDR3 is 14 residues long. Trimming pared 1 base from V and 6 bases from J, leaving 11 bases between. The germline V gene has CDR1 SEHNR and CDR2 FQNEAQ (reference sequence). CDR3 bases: TGTGCCAGCAGCTTAGTAACTGGCGGGGATACGCAGTATTTT. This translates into CASSLVTGGDTQYF.

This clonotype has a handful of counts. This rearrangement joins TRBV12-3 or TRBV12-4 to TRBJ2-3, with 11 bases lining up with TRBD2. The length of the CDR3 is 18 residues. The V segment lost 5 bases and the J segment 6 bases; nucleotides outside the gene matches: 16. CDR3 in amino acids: CASSPITRLAGYLDTQYF. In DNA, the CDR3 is TGTGCCAGCAGTCCCATAACCCGACTAGCGGGGTATTTGGATACGCAGTATTTT.

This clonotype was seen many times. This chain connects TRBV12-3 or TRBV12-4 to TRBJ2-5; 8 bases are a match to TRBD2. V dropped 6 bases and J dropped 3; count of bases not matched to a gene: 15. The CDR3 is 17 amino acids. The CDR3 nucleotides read TGTGCCAGCAGCCCCCGGGGGGGGCGGGGCGCCGAAGAGACCCAGTACTTC. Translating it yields CASSPRGGRGAEETQYF.

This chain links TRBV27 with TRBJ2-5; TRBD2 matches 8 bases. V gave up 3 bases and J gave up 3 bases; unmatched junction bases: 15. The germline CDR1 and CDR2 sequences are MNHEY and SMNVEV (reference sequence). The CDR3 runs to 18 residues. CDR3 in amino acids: CASSLPGGLAGPKETQYF. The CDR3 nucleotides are TGTGCCAGCAGTTTGCCCGGGGGGTTAGCGGGGCCTAAAGAGACCCAGTACTTC.

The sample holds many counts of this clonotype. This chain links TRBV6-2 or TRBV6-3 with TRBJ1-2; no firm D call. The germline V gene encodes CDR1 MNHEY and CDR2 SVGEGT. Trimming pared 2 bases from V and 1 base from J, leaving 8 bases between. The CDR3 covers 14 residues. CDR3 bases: TGTGCCAGCAGTTACACTCAGGATAACTATGGCTACACCTTC. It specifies CASSYTQDNYGYTF.

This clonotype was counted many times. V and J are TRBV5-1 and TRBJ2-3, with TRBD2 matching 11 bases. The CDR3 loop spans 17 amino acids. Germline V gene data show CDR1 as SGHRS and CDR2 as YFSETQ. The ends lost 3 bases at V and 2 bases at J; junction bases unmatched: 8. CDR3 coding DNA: TGCGCCAGCAGCTCGGCGACTAGCGGGGCCTACACAGATACGCAGTATTTT. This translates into CASSSATSGAYTDTQYF.

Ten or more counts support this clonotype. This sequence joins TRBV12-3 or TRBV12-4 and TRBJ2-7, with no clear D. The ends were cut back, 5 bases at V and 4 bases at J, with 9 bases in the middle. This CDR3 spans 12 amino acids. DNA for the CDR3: TGTGCCAGCAGTACCAAACTGTACGAGCAGTACTTC. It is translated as CASSTKLYEQYF.

Here the CDR3 DNA reads TGTGCCAGCAGCATTACAAAGCCGCGGGAGATTGCGGACGAGCAGTACTTC. This codes for CASSITKPREIADEQYF. The chain links TRBV7-9 to TRBJ2-7, with TRBD2 matching 7 bases. J was trimmed by 5 bases and V by 5 bases; bases with no gene match: 18. Germline loops: CDR1 SEHNR, CDR2 FQNEAQ (reference sequence). The CDR3 consists of 17 residues. Full variable domain (outside the CDR3, taken from reference TRBV7-9 and TRBJ2-7): DTGVSQNPRHKITKRGQNVTFRCDPISEHNRLYWYRQTLGQGPEFLTYFQNEAQLEKSRLLSDRFSAERPKGSFSTLEIQRTEQGDSAMYLCASSITKPREIADEQYFGPGTRLTVT.